This entry features one TCR beta chain sequence. This entry belongs to a study of blood T cell repertoires in COVID-19. Study-wide background: Spain, Italy and the United States supplied samples that represented acute and convalescent COVID-19. In each case, the material was cDNA or gDNA derived from T cells, B-cell-depleted T cells, or PBMCs.

Original processing methods: It was from reference gene primer amplification that nucleated cell counts were estimated. Method: immunoSEQ multiplex PCR; TCRdb's copy keeps in-frame clones and lacks some. That table furnishes V, J and clone size, whereas the DNA furnished D and trimming. The profile shows about 290,000 clones, 89% of them singletons. Sequencing was performed on peripheral blood. This receptor was obtained from a middle-aged woman who had recovered from COVID-19.

The CDR3 DNA is TGCAGCGTTGAAGATGGGACTAGCGCCACTAGAAGCACAGATACGCAGTATTTT. Translated: CSVEDGTSATRSTDTQYF. The chain is built from TRBV29-1 and TRBJ2-3; 10 positions match TRBD2. This CDR3 contains 18 residues. Germline V gives CDR1 SQVTM, CDR2 ANQGSEA. The J segment lost 0 bases and the V segment lost 0 bases, leaving 9 bases of the junction unmatched.